This T cell receptor (beta chain) stems from a study of regulatory T cells in long-lasting Graves disease. Germline CDR1 reads SNHLY; CDR2 reads FYNNEI. The V and J ends lost 6 bases and 6 bases, in that order; junction bases with no gene match: 7. This CDR3 contains 15 residues. The time point was: newly diagnosed GD, antithyroid drugs for less than 3 months. Generation of the TCR library employed RNA extracted from PBMCs. The authors built TCR beta libraries using iRepertoire HTBI primers and Arm-PCR of CDR3 regions. TCRdb re-called the multiplex PCR reads through MiXCR, storing one row per CDR3 protein. The sample contains 400,000 to 450,000 distinct CDR3 sequences, 14% to 15% of which appear only once. This sample also appeared in a second study, on T cells in Graves' hyperthyroidism and ophthalmopathy.

This receptor was obtained from a woman in her 30s with Graves disease. This rearrangement joins TRBV2 to TRBJ2-3, with 12 bases matching TRBD2. This material consisted of peripheral blood mononuclear cells (PBMCs), taken at new diagnosis, from a patient treated with antithyroid drugs. The CDR3 is CASSLTSGRFDTQYF. CDR3 coding DNA: TGTGCCAGCAGCTTGACTAGCGGGAGATTCGATACGCAGTATTTT.